A selection of T cell receptor beta chains follows, all from one sample in a study of cytomegalovirus exposure and HLA in healthy donors. Data came from immunoSEQ multiplex PCR; TCRdb stores just in-frame clones and leaves some out. The table includes under 200,000 clones, around 68% detected once. The sample was PBMCs. The receptors derive from a man aged 50 or older in good health and CMV-seronegative. Both conserved end residues are part of each CDR3. D genes are given only for firm matches. Clone size is not always given. Where it is, it says once, few, many or a class for expanded clones.

>.|TRBJ1-1|TRBV5-1|many|12
CASTDDRLEAFF
TGCGCCAGCACCGACGACAGGCTCGAAGCTTTCTTT
>TRBD2|TRBJ2-1|TRBV27|.|17
CASSPRTSATKTARQFF
TGTGCCAGCAGTCCGCGGACTAGCGCCACTAAAACAGCGAGGCAGTTCTTC
>TRBD1|TRBJ2-5|TRBV2|.|13
CASSDRGRETQYF
TGTGCCAGCAGTGACAGGGGGCGGGAGACCCAGTACTTC
>.|TRBJ2-1|TRBV6-5|.|16
CASSYSISGHLNEQFF
TGTGCCAGCAGTTACTCGATCTCGGGACACCTCAATGAGCAGTTCTTC
>.|TRBJ1-1|TRBV2|.|13
CASKAGLNTEAFF
TGTGCCAGCAAGGCAGGGCTGAACACTGAAGCTTTCTTT
>.|TRBJ1-2|TRBV29-1|many|14
CSVEEQDSNYGYTF
TGCAGCGTTGAAGAACAGGACAGTAACTATGGCTACACCTTC
>.|TRBJ1-2|TRBV25-1|once|14
CASSEPGYSWGYTF
TGTGCCAGCAGTGAACCCGGGTATAGTTGGGGCTACACCTTC
>TRBD1|TRBJ1-2|TRBV27|.|15
CASSSRTGVLYGYTF
TGTGCCAGCAGTTCTAGGACAGGGGTGCTCTATGGCTACACCTTC
>TRBD1|TRBJ1-5|TRBV29-1|.|12
CSGGQEGQPQHF
TGCAGCGGCGGACAGGAAGGGCAGCCCCAGCATTTT
>.|TRBJ2-3|TRBV6-5|few|14
CASSLDSLRDTQYF
TGTGCCAGCAGCCTGGACTCACTCCGGGATACGCAGTATTTT
>.|TRBJ1-1|TRBV7-6|.|14
CASSFSPGNTEAFF
TGTGCCAGCAGCTTTAGTCCGGGGAACACTGAAGCTTTCTTT
>TRBD1|TRBJ1-2|TRBV5-1|.|15
CASSLGDRGGYGYTF
TGCGCCAGCAGCTTGGGGGACAGGGGTGGCTATGGCTACACCTTC
>.|TRBJ1-1|TRBV11-3|few|13
CASSLGRNTEAFF
TGTGCCAGCAGCTTGGGGAGGAACACTGAAGCTTTCTTT
>TRBD1|TRBJ1-3|TRBV5-1|.|16
CASSPTGDPSGNTIYF
TGCGCCAGCAGCCCCACAGGGGACCCCTCTGGAAACACCATATATTTT
>TRBD1|TRBJ2-7|TRBV19|few|14
CASSLQGASYEQYF
TGTGCCAGTAGCCTTCAGGGGGCGTCCTACGAGCAGTACTTC
>TRBD2|TRBJ2-7|TRBV6-6|.|16
CASSYTSGGYSYEQYF
TGTGCCAGCAGTTATACTAGCGGGGGCTACTCCTACGAGCAGTACTTC
>.|TRBJ1-6|TRBV11-2|.|16
CASSLKTGSYNSPLHF
TGTGCCAGCAGCTTAAAGACAGGCTCCTATAATTCACCCCTCCACTTT
>TRBD1|TRBJ1-4|TRBV29-1|.|14
CSVDNRGTNEKLFF
TGCAGCGTCGATAACAGGGGGACTAATGAAAAACTGTTTTTT
>.|TRBJ1-2|TRBV19|.|16
CASSTSGTPSNYGYTF
TGTGCCAGTAGTACATCCGGGACACCCTCTAACTATGGCTACACCTTC
>.|TRBJ1-1|TRBV20-1|.|11
CSASPGAEAFF
TGCAGTGCTAGCCCCGGGGCTGAAGCTTTCTTT
>.|TRBJ1-1|TRBV19|.|14
CASTHFGRNTEAFF
TGTGCCAGTACCCATTTTGGGAGGAACACTGAAGCTTTCTTT
>.|TRBJ2-5|TRBV5-4|.|14
CASSGRGVLETQYF
TGTGCCAGCAGCGGACGCGGGGTTTTGGAGACCCAGTACTTC
>TRBD1|TRBJ2-2|TRBV4-3|.|16
CASSQVQGGNTGELFF
TGCGCCAGCAGCCAAGTACAGGGGGGGAACACCGGGGAGCTGTTTTTT